This section outlines one TCR beta chain sequence together with its context. Its antigen remains unidentified. This sample stems from a study of cytomegalovirus exposure and HLA in healthy donors. The study's findings and limits: V- and J-gene trimming in TCR beta was tied to a missense DCLRE1C variant by an analysis performed later.

Primers for the PCR totalled 60 Vbeta and 13 Jbeta. Libraries were prepared by immunoSEQ multiplex PCR; TCRdb keeps only in-frame clonotypes and omits some of them. The data contain fewer than 150,000 clones, roughly three quarters of them singletons. The clonotype was recovered from a woman aged 50 to 60 in good health and CMV-seronegative. The source material was PBMCs.

CDR3 region: CASSQDRAVEKLFF. The DNA of the CDR3 is TGTGCCAGCAGCCAGGACAGGGCGGTTGAAAAACTGTTTTTT. The chain employs TRBV6-5 and TRBJ1-4, with TRBD1 matching over 8 bases. The CDR3 runs 14 residues. Trimming cost V 6 bases and J 7 bases; bases outside gene matches: 7. Germline values: CDR1 MNHEY, CDR2 SVGAGI.